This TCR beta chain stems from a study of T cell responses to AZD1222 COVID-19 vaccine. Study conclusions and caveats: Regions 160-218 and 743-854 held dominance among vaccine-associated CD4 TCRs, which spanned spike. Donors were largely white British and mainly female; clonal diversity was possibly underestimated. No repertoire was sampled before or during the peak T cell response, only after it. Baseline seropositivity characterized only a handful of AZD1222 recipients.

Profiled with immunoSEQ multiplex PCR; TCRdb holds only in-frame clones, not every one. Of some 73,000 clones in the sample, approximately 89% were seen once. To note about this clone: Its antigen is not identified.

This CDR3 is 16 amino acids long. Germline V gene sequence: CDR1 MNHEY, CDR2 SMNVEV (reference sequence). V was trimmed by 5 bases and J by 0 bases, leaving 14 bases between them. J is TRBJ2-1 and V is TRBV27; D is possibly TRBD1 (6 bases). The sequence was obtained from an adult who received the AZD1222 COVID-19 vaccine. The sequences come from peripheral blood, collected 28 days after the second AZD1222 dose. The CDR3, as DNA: TGTGCCAGCAGTACCAGAAGACAGGACTCCTACAATGAGCAGTTCTTC. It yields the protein CASSTRRQDSYNEQFF.